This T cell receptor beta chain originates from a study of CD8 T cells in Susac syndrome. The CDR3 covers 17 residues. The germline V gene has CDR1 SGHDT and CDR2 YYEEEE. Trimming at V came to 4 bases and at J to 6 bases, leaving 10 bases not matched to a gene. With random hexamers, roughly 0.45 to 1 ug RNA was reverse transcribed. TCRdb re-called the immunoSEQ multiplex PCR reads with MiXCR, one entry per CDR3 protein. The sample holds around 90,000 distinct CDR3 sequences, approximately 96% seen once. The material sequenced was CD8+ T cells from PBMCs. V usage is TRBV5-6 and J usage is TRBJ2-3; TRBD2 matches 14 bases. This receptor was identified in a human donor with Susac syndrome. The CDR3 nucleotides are TGTGCCAGCAGCCAAAGACTAGCGGGGGGGCGGAGGGATACGCAGTATTTT. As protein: CASSQRLAGGRRDTQYF.